Described below is a single TCR beta chain sequence and its context. The data belong to a study of blood T cell repertoires in COVID-19. Produced via immunoSEQ multiplex PCR; TCRdb's table is partial and in-frame only. The sample has around 70,000 clones; under 90% are singletons. The CDR3 runs to 14 residues. Germline V gives CDR1 KGHSH, CDR2 LQKENI. Trimming left V 5 bases short and J 3 bases short, with 13 bases between. The sequencing input was peripheral blood. The chain is built from TRBV18 and TRBJ2-5, with TRBD1 as a possible D gene (6 bases). The receptor was isolated from a man aged 70-80 years who had recovered from COVID-19. CDR3 sequence reads: CASSIQGTEETQYF. Here the CDR3 DNA reads TGTGCCAGCTCAATACAGGGCACCGAAGAGACCCAGTACTTC. Using reference TRBV18 and TRBJ2-5 for the parts outside the CDR3, the full variable domain is NAGVMQNPRHLVRRRGQEARLRCSPMKGHSHVYWYRQLPEEGLKFMVYLQKENIIDESGMPKERFSAEFPKEGPSILRIQQVVRGDSAAYFCASSIQGTEETQYFGPGTRLLVL.